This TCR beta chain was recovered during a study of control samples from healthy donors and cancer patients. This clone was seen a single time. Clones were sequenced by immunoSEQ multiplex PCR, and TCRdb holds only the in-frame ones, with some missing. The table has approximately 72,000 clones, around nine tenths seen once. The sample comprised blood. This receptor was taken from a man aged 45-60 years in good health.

CDR3 region: CASSASGGPVYEQYF. In DNA form, the CDR3 reads TGTGCCAGCAGCGCAAGCGGGGGGCCAGTATACGAGCAGTACTTC. The chain is built from TRBV9 and TRBJ2-7; TRBD2 matches at 9 bases. Germline trimming cut 3 bases from V and 4 bases from J; bases unmatched to any gene: 8. Germline-derived CDR1 and CDR2 are SGDLS and YYNGEE. This CDR3 spans 15 amino acids.